Detailed here is one T cell receptor (beta chain). These data come from a study of blood T cell repertoires in COVID-19. Germline V gene data show CDR1 as KGHSH and CDR2 as LQKENI. CDR3 length: 14 amino acids. V gave up 6 bases and J gave up 5 bases; unmatched junction bases: 7. Repertoires were generated with immunoSEQ multiplex PCR, while TCRdb's copy carries only in-frame clones and drops some. The sample comprises 150,000 to 200,000 clones, 80% to 90% of which are singletons, and approximately 11% rests with the top ten. This clonotype was obtained from a human donor with active or convalescent COVID-19. The donor label of this sample is uncertain. The sequenced sample consisted of peripheral blood. The gene calls are TRBV18 and TRBJ2-7; 10 positions match TRBD1. CDR3 protein: CASSPGTGENEQYF. The DNA of the CDR3 is TGTGCCAGCTCGCCAGGGACAGGGGAGAACGAGCAGTACTTC.